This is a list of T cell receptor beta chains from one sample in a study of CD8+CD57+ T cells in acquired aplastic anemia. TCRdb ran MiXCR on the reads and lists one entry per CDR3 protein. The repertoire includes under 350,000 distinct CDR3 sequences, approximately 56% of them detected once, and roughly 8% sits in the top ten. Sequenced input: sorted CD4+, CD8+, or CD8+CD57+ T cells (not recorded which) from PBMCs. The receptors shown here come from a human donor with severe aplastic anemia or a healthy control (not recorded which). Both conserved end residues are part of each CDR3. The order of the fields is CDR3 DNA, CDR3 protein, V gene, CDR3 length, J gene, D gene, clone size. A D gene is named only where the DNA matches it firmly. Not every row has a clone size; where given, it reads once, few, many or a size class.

DNA: TGTGCCAGCAGCTTAGATACCTTTGGGGTGGGCACTGAAGCTTTCTTT; CDR3: CASSLDTFGVGTEAFF; V: TRBV7-6; length: 16; J: TRBJ1-1; D: .; size: many
DNA: TGCAGTGCTGTCCGGGACAGGGCCTCTAATGAAAAACTGTTTTTT; CDR3: CSAVRDRASNEKLFF; V: TRBV20-1; length: 15; J: TRBJ1-4; D: TRBD1; size: .
DNA: TGCGCCAGCACAGAGATTGGGGCCAACGTCCTGACTTTC; CDR3: CASTEIGANVLTF; V: TRBV5-1; length: 13; J: TRBJ2-6; D: .; size: .
DNA: TGTGCCAGCAGCTTGGCCGCGGGGTTAGGCAATCAGCCCCAGTACTTC; CDR3: CASSLAAGLGNQPQYF; V: TRBV5-6; length: 16; J: TRBJ2-5; D: .; size: .
DNA: TGCAGCGTCACGGGACAGGGCTACGAGCAGTACTTC; CDR3: CSVTGQGYEQYF; V: TRBV29-1; length: 12; J: TRBJ2-7; D: TRBD1; size: .
DNA: TGTGCCAGCAGCTGGGGACAGATAAACACTGAAGCTTTCTTT; CDR3: CASSWGQINTEAFF; V: TRBV7-9; length: 14; J: TRBJ1-1; D: TRBD1; size: .
DNA: TGTGCCTGGAGCCCAGAGTTGATATACAATGAGCAGTTCTTC; CDR3: CAWSPELIYNEQFF; V: TRBV30; length: 14; J: TRBJ2-1; D: .; size: .
DNA: TGTGCCACCAGCGATAGGCCCGGGGCAGAAGACCAAGAGACCCAGTACTTC; CDR3: CATSDRPGAEDQETQYF; V: TRBV24-1; length: 17; J: TRBJ2-5; D: .; size: .
DNA: TGCAGTGCTAGGAGGGGGGACGGGCAAGAGGCCCAGTACTTC; CDR3: CSARRGDGQEAQYF; V: TRBV20-1; length: 14; J: TRBJ2-5; D: .; size: .
DNA: TGTGCCACCAGCAGTTACTCCGGACAGGGGGATAATTCACCCCTCCACTTT; CDR3: CATSSYSGQGDNSPLHF; V: TRBV15; length: 17; J: TRBJ1-6; D: TRBD1; size: .